This entry lists 27 T cell receptor beta chains sequenced from one sample in a study of cytomegalovirus exposure and HLA in healthy donors. The PCR was carried out with 60 Vbeta primers and 13 Jbeta primers. Measured with immunoSEQ multiplex PCR; TCRdb has only the in-frame clones, and not every one. The sample shows about 160,000 clones, 82% of them seen only once. The sequenced material came from PBMCs. Receptors originate from a girl aged 5-17 years in good health and CMV-seropositive.

The CDR3 DNA reads as TGTGCCAGCACACCACAGGGGGGAGCTAACTATGGCTACACCTTC. Encoded protein: CASTPQGGANYGYTF. The chain recombines TRBV4-2 with TRBJ1-2, with TRBD1 matching over 8 bases. V shed 7 bases and J 0 bases; nucleotides not matched to a gene: 7. Germline lookup yields CDR1 LGHNA and CDR2 YNFKEQ. The CDR3 has 15 residues.

The genes are TRBV7-2 and TRBJ1-1, with D unclear. The V gene's germline CDR1 is SGHTA and CDR2 FQGNSA. This CDR3 contains 13 residues. Deletions cut 4 bases from V and 7 bases from J, with 13 bases between. The CDR3 bases are TGTGCCAGCAGCTCATACTGGGGAGGTGAAGCTTTCTTT. The encoded protein is CASSSYWGGEAFF. Looking up the rest from reference TRBV7-2 and TRBJ1-1 gives the full variable domain: GAGVSQSPSNKVTEKGKDVELRCDPISGHTALYWYRQSLGQGLEFLIYFQGNSAPDKSGLPSDRFSAERTGGSVSTLTIQRTQQEDSAVYLCASSSYWGGEAFFGQGTRLTVV.

The CDR3 loop is CASSLVSGRGASTDTQYF. The CDR3 DNA reads TGTGCCAGCAGCTTAGTCAGTGGGCGGGGCGCTAGCACAGATACGCAGTATTTT. V and J are TRBV7-9 and TRBJ2-3; weak D call: TRBD2 (6 bases). The CDR3 contains 18 residues. From germline, CDR1 is SEHNR and CDR2 FQNEAQ (reference sequence). Trimming removed 1 base at V and 0 bases at J, with 17 bases between.

The chain uses TRBV2 and TRBJ1-4, with TRBD1 as a possible D gene (6 bases). Germline CDR1 reads SNHLY; CDR2 reads FYNNEI. This CDR3 spans 14 amino acids. The germline V and J ends were trimmed by 2 bases and 7 bases, with 11 bases remaining between them. The CDR3 coding sequence is TGTGCCAGCAGTGAAAATGGGGGCAGTGAAAAACTGTTTTTT. This encodes CASSENGGSEKLFF. The full variable domain, with the rest looked up from reference TRBV2 and TRBJ1-4, is EPEVTQTPSHQVTQMGQEVILRCVPISNHLYFYWYRQILGQKVEFLVSFYNNEISEKSEIFDDQFSVERPDGSNFTLKIRSTKLEDSAMYFCASSENGGSEKLFFGSGTQLSVL.

The chain combines TRBV30 with TRBJ1-1, with a tentative D call TRBD1 (5 bases). V lost 0 bases to trimming and J lost 4 bases, with 12 bases between them. The CDR3 contains 14 residues. Looked up from germline, CDR1 is GTSNPN and CDR2 is SVGIG (reference sequence). CDR3 bases: TGTGCCTGGAGTGTACCAGGGAGGGTCACTGAAGCTTTCTTT. This codes for CAWSVPGRVTEAFF.

This clone was seen only once. This chain joins TRBV27 and TRBJ1-2; 10 bases map to TRBD1. This CDR3 has 15 residues. CDR1 MNHEY and CDR2 SMNVEV come from the germline V gene (reference sequence). The trim removed 5 bases at V and 2 bases at J, leaving 5 bases unmatched. CDR3 amino acids: CASSAWTGGNYGYTF. Written as DNA, the CDR3 is TGTGCCAGCAGTGCCTGGACAGGGGGGAACTATGGCTACACCTTC.

J is TRBJ1-1 and V is TRBV4-1; D might be TRBD1 (6 bases). This CDR3 spans 15 amino acids. Germline CDR1 MGHRA, CDR2 YSYEKL. The ends were cut back, 1 base at V and 6 bases at J, with 15 bases in the middle. CDR3 bases: TGCGCCAGCAGCCAAGTGACAGGAGCGATCGCTGAAGCTTTCTTT. Its protein is CASSQVTGAIAEAFF.

The J gene is TRBJ1-5, the V gene TRBV28, with 7 bases identical to TRBD1. Losses at the gene ends were 6 bases for V and 2 bases for J; bases not matched to a gene: 4. The germline V gene encodes CDR1 MDHEN and CDR2 SYDVKM. This CDR3 is 14 amino acids long. CDR3 protein: CASSKTGGNQPQHF. In nucleotides, the CDR3 is TGTGCCAGCAGCAAAACAGGGGGCAATCAGCCCCAGCATTTT.

Only a few counts were recorded for this clone. This chain joins TRBV4-3 and TRBJ2-1, with D tentatively TRBD2 (6 bases). The germline V and J ends were trimmed by 0 bases and 10 bases, with 22 bases remaining between them. The germline CDR1 and CDR2 sequences are LGHNA and YSLEER. This CDR3 has 17 amino acids. The CDR3 DNA reads TGCGCCAGCAGCCAAGATCATTGGGTTTTTCGGGGAGGCGAGCAGTTCTTC. Protein product: CASSQDHWVFRGGEQFF.

This clone appeared a single time. The chain links TRBV19 to TRBJ2-5, with D uncertain. The V end was cut by 5 bases, the J end by 5 bases, with 9 bases between. Germline CDR1 and CDR2: LNHDA and SQIVND (reference sequence). The CDR3 has 12 amino acids. CDR3 nucleotide sequence: TGTGCCAGTAGTTCCCTTCGGGAGACCCAGTACTTC. Amino acid sequence: CASSSLRETQYF.

This clone was found a few times. V is TRBV7-9 and J is TRBJ1-2; 7 bases align to TRBD1. CDR1 SEHNR and CDR2 FQNEAQ come from the germline V gene (reference sequence). This CDR3 has 15 amino acids. Trimming cost V 5 bases and J 8 bases; bases outside gene matches: 14. CDR3 amino acids: CASSPKQGQGGGYTF. DNA of the CDR3: TGTGCCAGCAGCCCAAAGCAGGGGCAGGGGGGCGGCTACACCTTC.

Here the CDR3 reads CASSGQGSSYEQYF. DNA for the CDR3: TGTGCCAGCAGCGGACAGGGGAGCTCCTACGAGCAGTACTTC. The rearrangement joins TRBV5-6 to TRBJ2-7; the match to TRBD1 covers 9 bases. Losses at the gene ends were 4 bases for V and 0 bases for J; bases not matched to a gene: 2. This CDR3 is built from 14 residues. Germline-derived CDR1 and CDR2 are SGHDT and YYEEEE.

The rearrangement uses TRBV5-1 and TRBJ2-5; D not certain. V was trimmed by 1 base and J by 2 bases, leaving 12 bases between them. CDR1 is SGHRS, CDR2 YFSETQ, per germline. The CDR3 is made up of 15 amino acids. DNA of the CDR3: TGCGCCAGCAGCTTGAACCCTGCCGGTCAAGAGACCCAGTACTTC. It yields the protein CASSLNPAGQETQYF.

To note about this clone: Other DNA sequences of this sample code for an identical CDR3. This rearrangement joins TRBV28 to TRBJ2-7; 11 nucleotides agree with TRBD2. This CDR3 has 15 residues. The germline CDR1 and CDR2 sequences are MDHEN and SYDVKM. Germline trimming cut 2 bases from V and 2 bases from J; bases unmatched to any gene: 2. CDR3 protein: CASSLRLAGTYEQYF. The CDR3 DNA sequence: TGTGCCAGCAGTTTACGACTAGCGGGGACCTACGAGCAGTACTTC.

The CDR3 nucleotides are TGTGCCAGCTCACCTCTAGCGGGGCCCTACAATGAGCAGTTCTTC. Translation gives CASSPLAGPYNEQFF. The J gene is TRBJ2-1, the V gene TRBV18; 9 bases match TRBD2. CDR3 length: 15 amino acids. Trimming took 3 bases from V and 2 from J; bases not matched to a gene: 2. The germline V gene has CDR1 KGHSH and CDR2 LQKENI.

CDR3 in DNA: TGTGCCAGCTCAGCAGACAGGGGGTTCCGTGAAGCTTTCTTT. The encoded protein is CASSADRGFREAFF. The chain joins TRBV18 to TRBJ1-1; 9 bases match TRBD1. Per germline, CDR1 KGHSH and CDR2 LQKENI. The CDR3 spans 14 residues. V trimming: 5 bases; J trimming: 7 bases; junction bases outside the gene matches: 8.

The chain combines TRBV2 with TRBJ1-2; TRBD1 is a possible D gene (5 bases). V was trimmed by 3 bases and J by 0 bases, leaving 8 bases between them. Per the germline V gene, CDR1 is SNHLY and CDR2 is FYNNEI. There are 14 residues in the CDR3. CDR3 nucleotides: TGTGCCAGCAGTGAGGAGGGGACTAACTATGGCTACACCTTC. This codes for CASSEEGTNYGYTF.

The chain uses TRBV7-3 and TRBJ1-2, with no clear D. Trimming took off 5 bases at V and 0 bases at J, with 19 bases between the two ends. Germline V gene lookup returns CDR1 SGHTA and CDR2 FQGTGA. The CDR3 sequence is 17 residues long. This CDR3 reads CASSPLPGSGTNYGYTF. In DNA, the CDR3 is TGTGCCAGCAGCCCCCTTCCTGGGTCGGGTACTAACTATGGCTACACCTTC.

This clone showed up many times. The rearrangement uses TRBV5-4 and TRBJ1-1, with 7 bases matching TRBD1. The CDR3 loop spans 13 amino acids. CDR1 is SGHNT, CDR2 YYREEE, per germline (reference sequence). J gave up 6 bases and V 2 bases, and 4 bases lay outside the gene matches. The CDR3 spells CASSLSGGSEAFF. As DNA, the CDR3 is TGTGCCAGCAGCTTATCAGGGGGATCTGAAGCTTTCTTT.

This clone was counted once. V is TRBV10-2 and J is TRBJ1-4; TRBD1 agrees at 7 bases. Trimming at V came to 2 bases and at J to 1 base, leaving 7 bases not matched to a gene. The CDR3 contains 17 residues. The germline gives CDR1 WSHSY, CDR2 SAAADI. The CDR3 region is CASSEDPRGVTNEKLFF. The CDR3 DNA follows: TGCGCCAGCAGTGAGGATCCCAGGGGGGTAACTAATGAAAAACTGTTTTTT.

The chain links TRBV6-5 to TRBJ1-1; D unclear. The V and J ends lost 5 bases and 3 bases respectively, with 13 bases between them. This CDR3 has 14 residues. Per germline, CDR1 MNHEY and CDR2 SVGAGI. The CDR3 reads CASSALGFYTEAFF. CDR3 bases: TGTGCCAGCAGTGCACTAGGGTTCTACACTGAAGCTTTCTTT.

The chain uses TRBV28 and TRBJ1-4; maybe TRBD1 (5 bases). Trimming stripped 4 bases from V and 4 bases from J, with 16 bases between. Germline loops: CDR1 MDHEN, CDR2 SYDVKM. This CDR3 region has 16 residues. In DNA form, the CDR3 reads TGTGCCAGCAGTTCTCTGAGAGGAGACAGTAATGAAAAACTGTTTTTT. Residues: CASSSLRGDSNEKLFF.

Only one count was recorded for this clone. The sample holds other DNA sequences that translate to the same CDR3. This sequence joins TRBV7-6 and TRBJ2-1; 12 nucleotides line up with TRBD2. The CDR3 has 15 residues. The germline CDR1 and CDR2 sequences are SGHVS and FNYEAQ. V trimming: 1 base; J trimming: 7 bases; junction bases outside the gene matches: 2. The CDR3 DNA reads TGTGCCAGCAGCTTAGGGACTAGCGGGGCTAATGAGCAGTTCTTC. Translated: CASSLGTSGANEQFF.

The CDR3 region has the DNA TGTGCCAGCACAAGAGGTGACAGGGAAATCACTGAAGCTTTCTTT. Its translation is CASTRGDREITEAFF. This chain connects TRBV6-5 to TRBJ1-1; 7 bases match TRBD1. The junction had 12 bases not matched to a gene; V was cut back by 7 bases and J by 4 bases. This CDR3 has 15 amino acids. From germline, CDR1 is MNHEY and CDR2 SVGAGI.

The chain is built from TRBV4-3 and TRBJ1-3; 7 bases agree with TRBD1. The CDR3 spans 14 residues. In germline, CDR1 is LGHNA, CDR2 YSLEER. With V trimmed by 5 bases and J by 4 bases, 5 bases remained unmatched. The CDR3 DNA sequence: TGCGCCAGCAGCTCAGGACAGGAGGGAAACACCATATATTTT. Protein sequence: CASSSGQEGNTIYF.

This sequence joins TRBV28 and TRBJ1-3, with 10 bases fitting TRBD1. This CDR3 is built from 18 residues. Germline V lookup: CDR1 MDHEN, CDR2 SYDVKM. The V gene end was trimmed by 6 bases and the J gene end by 1 base; junction bases not matched to a gene: 12. This chain's CDR3 is CASRVGDRGIPSGNTIYF. For the CDR3, the DNA is TGTGCCAGCAGAGTCGGGGACAGGGGAATCCCTTCTGGAAACACCATATATTTT.

The CDR3 spells CASSFAPDRGRGNTIYF. The CDR3 bases are TGTGCCAGCAGCTTTGCCCCGGACAGGGGGCGAGGAAACACCATATATTTT. The J gene is TRBJ1-3, the V gene TRBV7-2; 11 bases match TRBD1. This CDR3 comprises 17 residues. Losses at the gene ends were 3 bases for V and 4 bases for J; bases not matched to a gene: 8. Germline CDR1 is SGHTA and CDR2 is FQGNSA.